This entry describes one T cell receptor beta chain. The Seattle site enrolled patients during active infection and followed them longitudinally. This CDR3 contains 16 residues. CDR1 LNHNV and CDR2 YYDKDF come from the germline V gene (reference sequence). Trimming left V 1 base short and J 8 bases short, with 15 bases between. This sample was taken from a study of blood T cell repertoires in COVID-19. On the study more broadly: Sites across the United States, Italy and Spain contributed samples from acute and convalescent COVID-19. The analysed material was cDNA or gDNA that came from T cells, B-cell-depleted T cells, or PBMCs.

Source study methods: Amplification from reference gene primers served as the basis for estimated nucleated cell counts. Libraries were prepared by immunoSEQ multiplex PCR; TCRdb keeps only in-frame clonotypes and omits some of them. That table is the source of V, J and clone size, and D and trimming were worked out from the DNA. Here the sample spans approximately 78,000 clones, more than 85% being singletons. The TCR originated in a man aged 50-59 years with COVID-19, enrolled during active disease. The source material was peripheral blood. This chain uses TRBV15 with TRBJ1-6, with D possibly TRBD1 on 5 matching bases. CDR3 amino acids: CATSRGGLMGDSPLHF. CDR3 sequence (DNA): TGTGCCACCAGCAGAGGGGGACTGATGGGGGATTCACCCCTCCACTTT.